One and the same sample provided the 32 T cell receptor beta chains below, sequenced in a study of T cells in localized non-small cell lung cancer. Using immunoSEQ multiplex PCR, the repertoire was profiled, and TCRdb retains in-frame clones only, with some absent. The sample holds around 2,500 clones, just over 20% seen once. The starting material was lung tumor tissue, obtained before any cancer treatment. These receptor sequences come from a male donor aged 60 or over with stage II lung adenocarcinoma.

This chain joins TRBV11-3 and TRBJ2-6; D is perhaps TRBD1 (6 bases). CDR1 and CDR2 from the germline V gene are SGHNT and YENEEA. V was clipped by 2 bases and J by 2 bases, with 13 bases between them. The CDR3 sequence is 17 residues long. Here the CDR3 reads CASSLQQGKAGANVLTF. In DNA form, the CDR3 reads TGTGCCAGCAGCTTACAACAGGGAAAGGCTGGGGCCAACGTCCTGACTTTC.

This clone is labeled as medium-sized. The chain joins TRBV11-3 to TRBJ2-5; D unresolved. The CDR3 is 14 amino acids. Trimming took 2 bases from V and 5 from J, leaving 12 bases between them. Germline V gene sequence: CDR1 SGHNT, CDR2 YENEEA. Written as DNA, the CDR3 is TGTGCCAGCAGCTTAACGCCCGGTAGGGAGACCCAGTACTTC. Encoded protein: CASSLTPGRETQYF.

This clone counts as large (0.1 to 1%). The CDR3 loop reads CATSRDRSGGHGYTF. The CDR3 DNA reads TGTGCCACCAGCAGAGATCGGTCAGGGGGTCATGGCTACACCTTC. The chain carries TRBV15 and TRBJ1-2; TRBD1 agrees at 7 bases. Trimming removed 0 bases from V and 6 bases from J; junction bases left unmatched: 7. The CDR3 sequence is 15 residues long. From germline, CDR1 is LNHNV and CDR2 YYDKDF (reference sequence).

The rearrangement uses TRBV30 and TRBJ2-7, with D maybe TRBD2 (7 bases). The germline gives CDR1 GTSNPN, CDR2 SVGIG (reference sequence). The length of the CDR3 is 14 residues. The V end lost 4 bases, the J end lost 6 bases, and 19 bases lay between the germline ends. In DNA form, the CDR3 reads TGTGCCTGGACTACGATAGGGGGAGGGGGCGAGCAGTACTTC. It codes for CAWTTIGGGGEQYF.

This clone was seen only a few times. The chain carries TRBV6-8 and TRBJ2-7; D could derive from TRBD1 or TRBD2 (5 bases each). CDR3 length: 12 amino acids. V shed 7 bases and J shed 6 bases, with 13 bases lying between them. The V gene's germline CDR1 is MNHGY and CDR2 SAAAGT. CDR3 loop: CASTAGSSEQYF. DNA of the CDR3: TGTGCCAGCACGGCAGGGAGTTCCGAGCAGTACTTC.

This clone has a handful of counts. The DNA of the CDR3 is TGTGCCAGTAGTTCGGGGGGTTGGAATCAGCCCCAGCATTTT. This gives the protein CASSSGGWNQPQHF. V is TRBV19 and J is TRBJ1-5; possible D gene TRBD1, 5 bases. The CDR3 covers 14 residues. CDR1 is LNHDA, CDR2 SQIVND, per germline (reference sequence). V was trimmed by 5 bases and J by 4 bases, leaving 12 bases between them.

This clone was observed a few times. CDR3 in amino acids: CASSIVNRGSGGQETQYF. CDR3 DNA: TGTGCCAGTAGTATAGTTAATCGTGGTAGCGGGGGACAAGAGACCCAGTACTTC. The chain links TRBV19 to TRBJ2-5; 9 bases map to TRBD2. The CDR3 loop spans 18 amino acids. V trimming: 1 base; J trimming: 2 bases; junction bases outside the gene matches: 11. Germline V gene lookup returns CDR1 LNHDA and CDR2 SQIVND (reference sequence). The full variable domain, completed using reference TRBV19 and TRBJ2-5, is DGGITQSPKYLFRKEGQNVTLSCEQNLNHDAMYWYRQDPGQGLRLIYYSQIVNDFQKGDIAEGYSVSREKKESFPLTVTSAQKNPTAFYLCASSIVNRGSGGQETQYFGPGTRLLVL.

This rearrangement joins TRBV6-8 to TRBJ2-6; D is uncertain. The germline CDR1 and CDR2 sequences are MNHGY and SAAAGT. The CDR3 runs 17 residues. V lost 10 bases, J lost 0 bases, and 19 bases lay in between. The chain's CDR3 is CAIKAETLLSGANVLTF. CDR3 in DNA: TGTGCCATCAAGGCCGAAACCCTACTCTCTGGGGCCAACGTCCTGACTTTC.

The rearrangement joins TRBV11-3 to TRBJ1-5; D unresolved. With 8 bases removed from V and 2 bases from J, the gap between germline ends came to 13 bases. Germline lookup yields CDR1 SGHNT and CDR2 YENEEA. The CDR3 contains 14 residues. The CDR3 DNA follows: TGTGCCAGCCTCTCCAGGTTACGCAATCAGCCCCAGCATTTT. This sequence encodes CASLSRLRNQPQHF.

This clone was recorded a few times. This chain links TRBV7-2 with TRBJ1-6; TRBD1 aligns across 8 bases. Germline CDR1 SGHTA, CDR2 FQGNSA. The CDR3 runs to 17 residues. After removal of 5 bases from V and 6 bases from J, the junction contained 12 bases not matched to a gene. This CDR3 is CASSPDRGSALNSPLHF. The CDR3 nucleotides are TGTGCCAGCAGCCCTGACAGGGGATCGGCTCTTAATTCACCCCTCCACTTT. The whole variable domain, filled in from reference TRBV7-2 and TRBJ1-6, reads GAGVSQSPSNKVTEKGKDVELRCDPISGHTALYWYRQSLGQGLEFLIYFQGNSAPDKSGLPSDRFSAERTGGSVSTLTIQRTQQEDSAVYLCASSPDRGSALNSPLHFGNGTRLTVT.

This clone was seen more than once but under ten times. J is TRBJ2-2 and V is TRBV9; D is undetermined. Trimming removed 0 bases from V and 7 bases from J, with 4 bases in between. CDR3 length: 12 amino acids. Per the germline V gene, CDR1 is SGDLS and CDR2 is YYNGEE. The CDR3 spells CASSVDVGELFF. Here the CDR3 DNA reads TGTGCCAGCAGCGTAGATGTCGGGGAGCTGTTTTTT.

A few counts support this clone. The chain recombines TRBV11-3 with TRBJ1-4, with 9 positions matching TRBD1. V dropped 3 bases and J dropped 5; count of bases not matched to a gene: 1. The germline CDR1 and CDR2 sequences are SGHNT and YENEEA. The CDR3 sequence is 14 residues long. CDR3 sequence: CASSFGTGNEKLFF. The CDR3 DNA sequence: TGTGCCAGCAGCTTTGGGACAGGGAATGAAAAACTGTTTTTT. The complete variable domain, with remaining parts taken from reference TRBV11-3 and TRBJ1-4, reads EAGVVQSPRYKIIEKKQPVAFWCNPISGHNTLYWYLQNLGQGPELLIRYENEEAVDDSQLPKDRFSAERLKGVDSTLKIQPAELGDSAVYLCASSFGTGNEKLFFGSGTQLSVL.

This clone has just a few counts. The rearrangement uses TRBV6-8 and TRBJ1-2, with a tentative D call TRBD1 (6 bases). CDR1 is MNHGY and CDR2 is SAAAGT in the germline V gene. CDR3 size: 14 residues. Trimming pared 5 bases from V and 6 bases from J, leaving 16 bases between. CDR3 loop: CASSPPGGADGYTF. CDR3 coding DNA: TGTGCCAGCAGTCCCCCTGGGGGGGCTGATGGCTACACCTTC.

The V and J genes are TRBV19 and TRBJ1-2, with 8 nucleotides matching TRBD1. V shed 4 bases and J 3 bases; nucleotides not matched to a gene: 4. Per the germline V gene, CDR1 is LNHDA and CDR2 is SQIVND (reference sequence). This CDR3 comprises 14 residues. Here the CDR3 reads CASSRTGSDYGYTF. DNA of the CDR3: TGTGCCAGTAGTAGGACAGGGTCCGACTATGGCTACACCTTC.

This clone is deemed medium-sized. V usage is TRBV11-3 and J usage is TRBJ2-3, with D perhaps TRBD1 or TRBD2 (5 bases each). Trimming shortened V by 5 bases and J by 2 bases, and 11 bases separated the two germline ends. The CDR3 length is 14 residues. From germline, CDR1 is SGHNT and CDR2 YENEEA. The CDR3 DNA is TGTGCCAGCAGCCTTGAGGGGAACACAGATACGCAGTATTTT. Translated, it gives CASSLEGNTDTQYF. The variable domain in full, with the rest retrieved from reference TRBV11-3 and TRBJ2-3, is EAGVVQSPRYKIIEKKQPVAFWCNPISGHNTLYWYLQNLGQGPELLIRYENEEAVDDSQLPKDRFSAERLKGVDSTLKIQPAELGDSAVYLCASSLEGNTDTQYFGPGTRLTVL.

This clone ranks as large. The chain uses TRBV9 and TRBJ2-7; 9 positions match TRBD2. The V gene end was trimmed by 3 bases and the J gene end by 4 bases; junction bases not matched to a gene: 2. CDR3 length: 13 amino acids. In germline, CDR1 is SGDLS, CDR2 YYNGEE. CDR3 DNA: TGTGCCAGCAGCGCTGGACTAGCGTACGAGCAGTACTTC. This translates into CASSAGLAYEQYF.

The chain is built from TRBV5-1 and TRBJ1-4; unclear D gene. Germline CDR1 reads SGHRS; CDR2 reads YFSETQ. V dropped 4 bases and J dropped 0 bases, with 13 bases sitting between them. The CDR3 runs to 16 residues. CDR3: CASSPTPLATNEKLFF. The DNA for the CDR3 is TGCGCCAGCAGCCCTACCCCACTTGCAACTAATGAAAAACTGTTTTTT.

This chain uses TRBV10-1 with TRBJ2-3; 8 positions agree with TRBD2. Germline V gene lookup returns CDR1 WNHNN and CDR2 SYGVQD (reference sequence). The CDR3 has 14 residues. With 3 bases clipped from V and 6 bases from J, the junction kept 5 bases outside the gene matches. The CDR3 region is CASSEAGDWDTQYF. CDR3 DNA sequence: TGCGCCAGCAGTGAAGCGGGGGACTGGGATACGCAGTATTTT.

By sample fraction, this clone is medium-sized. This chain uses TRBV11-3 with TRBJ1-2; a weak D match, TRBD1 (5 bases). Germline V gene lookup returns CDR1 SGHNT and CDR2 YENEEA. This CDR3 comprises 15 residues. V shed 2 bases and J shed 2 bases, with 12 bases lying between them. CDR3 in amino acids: CASSLNLRENYGYTF. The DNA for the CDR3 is TGTGCCAGCAGCTTAAATCTCAGGGAGAACTATGGCTACACCTTC. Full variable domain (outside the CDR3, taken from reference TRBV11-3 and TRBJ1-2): EAGVVQSPRYKIIEKKQPVAFWCNPISGHNTLYWYLQNLGQGPELLIRYENEEAVDDSQLPKDRFSAERLKGVDSTLKIQPAELGDSAVYLCASSLNLRENYGYTFGSGTRLTVV.

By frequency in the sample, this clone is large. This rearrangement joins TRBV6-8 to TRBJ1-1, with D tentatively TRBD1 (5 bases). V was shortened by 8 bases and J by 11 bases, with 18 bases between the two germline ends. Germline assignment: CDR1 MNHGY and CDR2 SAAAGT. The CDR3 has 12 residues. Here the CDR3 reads CASGTYGKEAFF. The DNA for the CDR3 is TGTGCCAGCGGGACCTATGGGAAGGAGGCTTTCTTT.

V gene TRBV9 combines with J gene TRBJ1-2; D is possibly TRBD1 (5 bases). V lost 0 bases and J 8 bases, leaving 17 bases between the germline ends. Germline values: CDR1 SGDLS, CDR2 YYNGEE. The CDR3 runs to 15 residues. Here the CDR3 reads CASSVAAGSREGYTF. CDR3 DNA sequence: TGTGCCAGCAGCGTAGCTGCAGGGTCGAGGGAAGGCTACACCTTC.

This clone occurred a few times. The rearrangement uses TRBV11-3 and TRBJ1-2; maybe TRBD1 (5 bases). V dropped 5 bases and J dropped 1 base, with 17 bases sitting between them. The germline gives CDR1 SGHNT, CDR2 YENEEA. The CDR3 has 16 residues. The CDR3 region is CASSPPDRGVNYGYTF. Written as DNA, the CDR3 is TGTGCCAGCAGCCCCCCGGATCGGGGGGTTAACTATGGCTACACCTTC.

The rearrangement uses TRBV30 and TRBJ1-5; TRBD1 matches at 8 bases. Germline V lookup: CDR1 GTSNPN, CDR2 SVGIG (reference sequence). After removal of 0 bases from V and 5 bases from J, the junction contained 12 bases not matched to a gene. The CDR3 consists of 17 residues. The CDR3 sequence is CAWSVRALGQGDQPQHF. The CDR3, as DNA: TGTGCCTGGAGTGTAAGGGCCCTTGGACAGGGAGATCAGCCCCAGCATTTT.

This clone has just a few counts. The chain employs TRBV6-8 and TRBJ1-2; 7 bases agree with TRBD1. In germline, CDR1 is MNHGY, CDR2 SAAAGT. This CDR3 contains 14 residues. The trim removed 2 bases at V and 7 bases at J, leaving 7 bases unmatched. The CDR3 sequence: CASSYAGTAIGYTF. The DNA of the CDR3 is TGTGCCAGCAGTTACGCCGGGACAGCTATTGGCTACACCTTC.

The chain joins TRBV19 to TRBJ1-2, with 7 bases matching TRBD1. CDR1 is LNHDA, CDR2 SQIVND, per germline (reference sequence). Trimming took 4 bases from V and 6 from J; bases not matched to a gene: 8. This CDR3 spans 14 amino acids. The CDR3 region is CASSTGGLRDGYTF. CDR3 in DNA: TGTGCCAGTAGTACAGGGGGGTTGAGAGATGGCTACACCTTC.

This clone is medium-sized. The DNA for the CDR3 is TGTGCCAGCAGTCAAAGCCTCTATGGCTACACCTTC. Translated, it gives CASSQSLYGYTF. The rearrangement joins TRBV6-8 to TRBJ1-2; the D is unclear. This CDR3 spans 12 amino acids. The V end was cut by 5 bases, the J end by 4 bases, with 8 bases between. The germline CDR1 and CDR2 sequences are MNHGY and SAAAGT.

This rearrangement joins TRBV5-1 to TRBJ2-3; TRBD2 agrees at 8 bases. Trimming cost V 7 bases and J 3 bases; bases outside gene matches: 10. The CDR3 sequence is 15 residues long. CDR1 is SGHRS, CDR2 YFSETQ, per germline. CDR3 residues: CASSLQRGRTDTQYF. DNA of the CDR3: TGCGCCAGCTCGTTGCAGCGGGGGAGAACAGATACGCAGTATTTT.

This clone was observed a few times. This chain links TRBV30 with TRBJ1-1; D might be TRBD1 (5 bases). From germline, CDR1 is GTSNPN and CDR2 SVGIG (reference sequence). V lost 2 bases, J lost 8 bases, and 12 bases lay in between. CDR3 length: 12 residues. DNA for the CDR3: TGTGCCTGGAGTCAAAGGGGTGAAGAAGCTTTCTTT. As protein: CAWSQRGEEAFF.

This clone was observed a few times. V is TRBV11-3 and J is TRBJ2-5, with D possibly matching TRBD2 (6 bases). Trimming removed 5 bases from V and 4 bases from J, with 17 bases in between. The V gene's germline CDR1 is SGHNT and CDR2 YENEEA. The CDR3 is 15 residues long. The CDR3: CASSLRPGRGETQYF. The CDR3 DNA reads TGTGCCAGCAGCCTTCGCCCGGGGCGGGGAGAGACCCAGTACTTC.

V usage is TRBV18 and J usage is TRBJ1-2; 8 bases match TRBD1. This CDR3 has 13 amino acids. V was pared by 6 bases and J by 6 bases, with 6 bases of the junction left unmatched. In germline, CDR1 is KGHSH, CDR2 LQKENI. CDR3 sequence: CASSGTGGDGYTF. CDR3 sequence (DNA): TGTGCCAGCTCGGGCACAGGGGGGGATGGCTACACCTTC. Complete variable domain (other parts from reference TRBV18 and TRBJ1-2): NAGVMQNPRHLVRRRGQEARLRCSPMKGHSHVYWYRQLPEEGLKFMVYLQKENIIDESGMPKERFSAEFPKEGPSILRIQQVVRGDSAAYFCASSGTGGDGYTFGSGTRLTVV.

The CDR3 coding sequence is TGTGCCAGCTCTAGCGACACACTCTACGAGCAGTACTTC. Protein: CASSSDTLYEQYF. The V gene is TRBV18, the J gene TRBJ2-7, with TRBD2 as a possible D gene (5 bases). The CDR3 consists of 13 residues. The V gene lost 6 bases and the J gene lost 3 bases, with 12 bases spanning the gap. Germline CDR1 and CDR2: KGHSH and LQKENI.

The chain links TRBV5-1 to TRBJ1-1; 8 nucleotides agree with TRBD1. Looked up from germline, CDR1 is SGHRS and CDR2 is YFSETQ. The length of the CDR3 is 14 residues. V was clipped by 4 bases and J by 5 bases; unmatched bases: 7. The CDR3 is CASSPRTGWTEAFF. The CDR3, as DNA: TGCGCCAGCAGCCCCCGGACAGGGTGGACTGAAGCTTTCTTT. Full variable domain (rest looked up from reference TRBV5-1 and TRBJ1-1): KAGVTQTPRYLIKTRGQQVTLSCSPISGHRSVSWYQQTPGQGLQFLFEYFSETQRNKGNFPGRFSGRQFSNSRSEMNVSTLELGDSALYLCASSPRTGWTEAFFGQGTRLTVV.